This record concerns one TCR beta chain sequence. The specificity of this receptor is unknown. Base qualities are not recorded, but no much larger clone differs from it by a single base. This record belongs to a study of memory CD4+ T cells and cytomegalovirus serostatus (dated by TCRdb to the late 2010s). Regarding the complete study: The 35 or so healthy Belgian adults in the cohort included 9 who were CMV seropositive and roughly 25 who were CMV seronegative. CD4+ memory TCRbeta repertoires of a Belgian cohort with known cytomegalovirus serostatus were sequenced in order to replicate a published TCR-based CMV serostatus classifier. Overall study results and their limits: CMV serostatus prediction reached a median bootstrapped AUC of approximately 0.96 with the original framework and 0.91 with a US-trained random forest. Only CD4+CD45RO+ memory cells were sequenced, in contrast to the original study, in which naive and memory CD4+ and CD8+ populations were covered. Of around 150 previously reported CMV-associated TCRbeta sequences, 67 appeared in the CD4+ memory repertoires, each in one to five individuals. A median bootstrapped AUC of almost 0.96 with a 95% CI of 0.76-1.00 was achieved on the Belgian cohort by the original-framework classifier. The results were read as suggesting that the CMV-associated TCR signature is, for the most part, present in the CD4+ memory repertoire.

Unmatched junction bases come to 14, with V trimmed by 4 bases and J by 4 bases. As encoded in the germline V gene, CDR1 is MDHEN while CDR2 is SYDVKM. Including cysteine and phenylalanine, the CDR3 has 19 amino acids. Here the CDR3 DNA is all that survives: 57 bases in frame from base 1. Single viable CD3+CD4+CD8-CD45RO+ cells were sorted as memory CD4+ T cells on a FACSAria II. CMV serostatus was determined using a Roche Elecsys assay that detects serum IgG against CMV pp150, pp28, p38 and p52. Following thawing, total CD4+ T cells were enriched through positive selection using CD4 magnetic microbeads. The samples came from a different study that was designed specifically to examine the CD4+ T cell memory repertoire. Peripheral blood mononuclear cells were isolated and cryopreserved according to standard operating procedures, and serum was kept at -80 degrees C. The staining used CD3-PerCP (BW264/56), CD4-APC (RPA-T4), CD45RO-PE (UCHT1) and CD8-Pacific Orange (3B5) antibodies, and Sytox blue was used to exclude non-viable cells.

Genomic DNA was extracted from sorted cells with the Quick-DNA Microprep Kit. Amplification of TCRbeta DNA was done with the immunoSEQ hsTCRbeta kit, following the protocol from the manufacturer. TCRbeta libraries were sequenced on an Illumina MiSeq instrument. Per the authors' processing: Removing out-of-frame sequences left 2,204,828 distinct TCRbeta sequences, an average of around 70,000 per individual. Two values were used to score each individual: the count of around 150 previously reported CMV-associated TCRbeta sequences and the total count of productive distinct TCRbeta sequences. A beta-binomial model was reimplemented in Python, and scikit-learn random forests with default parameters were trained on US cohort data. Classifier performance on the Belgian cohort was summarized as median AUC with percentile confidence intervals over 10,000 bootstrap iterations. The source is immuneACCESS, and TCRdb retained only in-frame sequences with V and J called. Part of the clones is not carried over; for the studies checked, unresolved V genes explain less than half of this, and the remainder is unexplained. V, J and clone size were drawn from that table, and D and trimming were deduced from the DNA. The sample records 50,000 or so clones, around 79% of which are singletons. The ten largest account for 0.65% to 0.9% of the sample.

The chain employs TRBV28 and TRBJ1-3, with 12 bases aligning to TRBD1. The specimen sequenced was memory CD4+ T cells from blood. The TCR originated in an adult in good health and CMV-seronegative. The DNA sequence is TGTGCCAGCAGTTCACAACTCCCGGGACAGGGGGCGAGGGGAAACACCATATATTTT. The encoded protein is CASSSQLPGQGARGNTIYF.